Detailed here is one T cell receptor (beta chain). These data are taken from a study of T cell changes during pregnancy in multiple sclerosis. Only in-frame clones appear in the TCRdb table, and some are missing; sequencing was by immunoSEQ multiplex PCR. The sample lists approximately 83,000 clones, approximately 95% occurring once. V was trimmed by 6 bases and J by 3 bases, leaving 11 bases between them. Germline V CDR1 and CDR2: MRHNA, SNTAGT. The CDR3 sequence is 14 residues long. This rearrangement joins TRBV6-4 to TRBJ2-2, with a tentative D call TRBD1 (6 bases). Source: peripheral blood, taken in the first trimester of pregnancy. The receptor's source is a female donor with multiple sclerosis, enrolled in a pregnancy study. Here the CDR3 reads CASREKGDTGELFF. The DNA for the CDR3 is TGTGCCAGCAGGGAAAAGGGGGACACCGGGGAGCTGTTTTTT.